Presented here are 28 T cell receptor beta chains from one specimen sequenced in a study of type 1 and type 2 diabetes patients. Genomic DNA was the PCR template. Amplification of the beta chain CDR3 used 30 forward and 13 reverse multiplex primers. A single record per CDR3 protein comes from TCRdb applying MiXCR to the multiplex PCR reads. The table has under 300,000 distinct CDR3 sequences, 45% to 60% seen once. Material for sequencing was peripheral blood mononuclear cells (PBMCs). The receptors were sampled from a man younger than 35 with type 2 diabetes.

This rearrangement joins TRBV27 to TRBJ1-5, with D hard to call. Per germline, CDR1 MNHEY and CDR2 SMNVEV (reference sequence). The V gene lost 6 bases and the J gene lost 5 bases, with 11 bases spanning the gap. This CDR3 has 13 residues. CDR3 nucleotide sequence: TGTGCCAGCAGGATAAACCAGGATCAGCCCCAGCATTTT. Protein: CASRINQDQPQHF.

This clonotype was observed a few times. The J gene is TRBJ1-3, the V gene TRBV15; D not resolved. CDR3 length: 13 residues. Germline loops: CDR1 LNHNV, CDR2 YYDKDF (reference sequence). V lost 5 bases, J lost 4 bases, and 9 bases lay in between. CDR3 in amino acids: CATSRREGNTIYF. CDR3 coding DNA: TGTGCCACCAGCCGTAGAGAAGGAAACACCATATATTTT.

Points on this clonotype: This clone may be a read error of a much larger clone one base away. The J gene is TRBJ2-1, the V gene TRBV2, with D perhaps matching TRBD1 (6 bases). The CDR3 spans 15 residues. Germline V lookup: CDR1 SNHLY, CDR2 FYNNEI. This CDR3 is CASVAGRGFIHEQLF. In DNA, the CDR3 is TGTGCCAGCGTTGCAGGCAGGGGATTCATCCATGAGCAGCTCTTC.

This chain connects TRBV6-2 or TRBV6-3 to TRBJ2-7, with 9 bases fitting TRBD2. The CDR3 length is 19 residues. J lost 4 bases, V lost 0 bases, and 16 bases had no gene match. Germline V gives CDR1 MNHEY, CDR2 SVGEGT. CDR3 loop: CASSYSTWEPGTSLYEQYF. The CDR3 coding sequence is TGTGCCAGCAGTTACTCGACTTGGGAACCCGGGACTAGCTTGTACGAGCAGTACTTC.

The V and J genes are TRBV11-2 and TRBJ1-2; maybe TRBD1 (5 bases). The CDR3 loop spans 13 amino acids. Between the trimmed V and J ends, which lost 5 bases and 4 bases, there was a span of 11 bases. Germline CDR1 reads SGHAT; CDR2 reads FQNNGV. In DNA form, the CDR3 reads TGTGCCAGCAGCGACACGGGGCTCTATGGCTACACCTTC. It codes for CASSDTGLYGYTF.

This clonotype was found many times. The J gene is TRBJ1-5, the V gene TRBV15; tentatively, D is TRBD1 (5 bases). Germline CDR1 is LNHNV and CDR2 is YYDKDF (reference sequence). This CDR3 contains 14 residues. V dropped 4 bases and J dropped 7 bases, with 14 bases sitting between them. CDR3 nucleotide sequence: TGTGCCACCAGCACTGTCTTCAGGGTCCAGCCCCAGCATTTT. It specifies CATSTVFRVQPQHF.

About this clonotype itself: This clone may be a read error of a much larger clone one base away. The chain is built from TRBV2 and TRBJ2-5; perhaps TRBD1 as D (6 bases). The CDR3 covers 15 residues. V was shortened by 8 bases and J by 5 bases, with 21 bases between the two germline ends. The germline V gene encodes CDR1 SNHLY and CDR2 FYNNEI. This CDR3 reads CASPKAGRGLETQYF. CDR3 sequence (DNA): TGTGCCAGCCCAAAGGCGGGCAGGGGCTTGGAGACCCAGTACTTC.

The chain employs TRBV7-2 and TRBJ2-3; D not resolved. Trimming stripped 6 bases from V and 6 bases from J, with 10 bases between. Germline V CDR1 and CDR2: SGHTA, FQGNSA. This CDR3 spans 12 amino acids. CDR3 sequence (DNA): TGTGCCAGCAGGAGTACTTCGGATACGCAGTATTTT. It translates to CASRSTSDTQYF. Variable domain in full (rest from reference TRBV7-2 and TRBJ2-3): GAGVSQSPSNKVTEKGKDVELRCDPISGHTALYWYRQSLGQGLEFLIYFQGNSAPDKSGLPSDRFSAERTGGSVSTLTIQRTQQEDSAVYLCASRSTSDTQYFGPGTRLTVL.

As regards this clonotype: Relative to the germline gene, one junction end is altered; a read error may explain this. The chain combines TRBV10-3 with TRBJ2-1; 8 positions match TRBD2. CDR1 and CDR2 (germline): ENHRY, SYGVKD. This CDR3 comprises 17 residues. This CDR3 reads CAISGLGTRRTYNEQLF. The DNA of the CDR3 is TGTGCCATCAGTGGACTCGGGACTAGGCGGACCTACAATGAGCAGCTCTTC.

The CDR3 loop is CASSPSGGDSYNEQFF. For the CDR3, the DNA is TGTGCCAGCAGCCCCTCTGGCGGTGACTCCTACAATGAGCAGTTCTTC. This chain uses TRBV2 with TRBJ2-1; D ambiguous. The CDR3 contains 16 residues. V dropped 6 bases and J dropped 0 bases, with 15 bases sitting between them. Germline V CDR1 and CDR2: SNHLY, FYNNEI.

The chain links TRBV20-1 to TRBJ2-7; D is perhaps TRBD2 (6 bases). CDR1 and CDR2 (germline): DFQATT, SNEGSKA (reference sequence). CDR3 size: 12 residues. Trimming took off 0 bases at V and 7 bases at J, with 10 bases between the two ends. The CDR3 region is CSARDNRGEQYF. In nucleotides, the CDR3 is TGCAGTGCTAGAGATAATCGGGGGGAGCAGTACTTC.

The J gene is TRBJ2-7, the V gene TRBV12-3 or TRBV12-4; D not resolved. This CDR3 is 13 amino acids long. V was trimmed by 6 bases and J by 3 bases, leaving 12 bases between them. The CDR3 sequence: CASSKETNYEQYF. The CDR3 bases are TGTGCCAGCAGCAAGGAGACCAACTACGAGCAGTACTTC.

The chain recombines TRBV19 with TRBJ2-1; D is perhaps TRBD2 (5 bases). The CDR3 has 11 amino acids. Trimming took 5 bases from V and 10 from J, leaving 9 bases between them. CDR1 is LNHDA and CDR2 is SQIVND in the germline V gene (reference sequence). The CDR3 reads CASSFPGEQFF. CDR3 nucleotides: TGTGCCAGTAGTTTCCCGGGAGAGCAGTTCTTC.

This chain's CDR3 is CASSKWTSEETQYF. The CDR3 DNA is TGTGCCAGCAGCAAGTGGACTAGTGAAGAGACCCAGTACTTC. The gene calls are TRBV7-8 and TRBJ2-5; 7 bases agree with TRBD2. This CDR3 comprises 14 residues. Germline assignment: CDR1 SGHVS and CDR2 FQNEAQ. V trimming: 5 bases; J trimming: 3 bases; junction bases outside the gene matches: 6.

This clonotype has at least ten counts. V is TRBV10-1 and J is TRBJ1-2; weak D call: TRBD1 (6 bases). Germline loops: CDR1 WNHNN, CDR2 SYGVQD (reference sequence). Trimming removed 6 bases at V and 12 bases at J, with 17 bases between. The CDR3 length is 12 residues. CDR3 in DNA: TGCGCCAGCAGGGTTCCACAGGGTGATCACACCTTC. Residues: CASRVPQGDHTF.

The genes are TRBV5-1 and TRBJ2-7, with a tentative D call TRBD2 (7 bases). The CDR3 spans 16 residues. The germline V gene has CDR1 SGHRS and CDR2 YFSETQ. Deletions cut 7 bases from V and 1 base from J, with 21 bases between. CDR3 bases: TGCGCCAGCGGGCGGGAGATATCGGGGGCATCCTACGAGCAGTACTTC. It codes for CASGREISGASYEQYF.

DNA for the CDR3: TGTGCCATCAGTGATATGATCTATGAGACCCAGTACTTC. As protein: CAISDMIYETQYF. The rearrangement links TRBV10-3 to TRBJ2-5, with D unclear. Trimming took 3 bases from V and 5 from J, leaving 10 bases between them. The CDR3 runs to 13 residues. CDR1 ENHRY and CDR2 SYGVKD come from the germline V gene.

This clonotype was seen a few times. The chain uses TRBV10-2 and TRBJ2-6; D is undetermined. Trimming left V 5 bases short and J 3 bases short, with 5 bases between. The CDR3 is made up of 13 amino acids. CDR1 is WSHSY, CDR2 SAAADI, per germline. The CDR3 DNA is TGCGCCAGCAGTCTAGATGGGGCCAACGTCCTGACTTTC. It encodes CASSLDGANVLTF.

This clonotype came up a few times. This rearrangement joins TRBV2 to TRBJ2-7; D remains ambiguous. The length of the CDR3 is 12 residues. Germline CDR1 and CDR2: SNHLY and FYNNEI. V lost 6 bases and J lost 3, with 9 bases in between. CDR3 in amino acids: CASRETDYEQYF. The DNA of the CDR3 is TGTGCCAGCAGAGAAACAGACTACGAGCAGTACTTC.

The chain employs TRBV19 and TRBJ2-7, with 9 bases fitting TRBD2. CDR1 and CDR2 from the germline V gene are LNHDA and SQIVND (reference sequence). The CDR3 extends over 18 amino acids. V shed 5 bases, J shed 7 bases, and the junction held 21 bases outside the gene matches. In DNA, the CDR3 is TGTGCCAGTAGTCCCCCCCATCCCGGGACTAGCAGTTTTGGTGAGCAGTACTTC. It encodes CASSPPHPGTSSFGEQYF.

This chain connects TRBV7-3 to TRBJ1-5, with D maybe TRBD1 (5 bases). CDR1 and CDR2 from the germline V gene are SGHTA and FQGTGA. The CDR3 totals 13 residues. V lost 10 bases and J lost 0, with 10 bases in between. CDR3 sequence (DNA): TGTGCCATCAGGGAATATAGCAATCAGCCCCAGCATTTT. It codes for CAIREYSNQPQHF.

The chain recombines TRBV18 with TRBJ2-1; TRBD1 agrees at 9 bases. CDR1 is KGHSH, CDR2 LQKENI, per germline. J lost 7 bases, V lost 3 bases, and 4 bases had no gene match. This CDR3 is 14 amino acids long. The CDR3 sequence is CASSPGTGKNEQFF. Written as DNA, the CDR3 is TGTGCCAGCTCACCTGGGACAGGGAAAAATGAGCAGTTCTTC.

Turning to this clonotype: This likely comes from a read error, as the CDR3 has no conserved phenylalanine or tryptophan at its end. This chain joins TRBV30 and TRBJ1-2; D is unclear. There are 10 residues in the CDR3. Germline-derived CDR1 and CDR2 are GTSNPN and SVGIG (reference sequence). V was clipped by 1 base and J by 8 bases, with 5 bases between them. Written as DNA, the CDR3 is TGTGCCTGGAGTGAGGAGGGCTACACCCTC. Translation gives CAWSEEGYTL.

The CDR3 DNA sequence: TGTGCCAGCGGCCGTTTAGGAGCAAACTACGAGCAGTACTTC. Translating gives CASGRLGANYEQYF. V usage is TRBV7-9 and J usage is TRBJ2-7, with no clear D. From germline, CDR1 is SEHNR and CDR2 FQNEAQ (reference sequence). V shed 8 bases and J shed 3 bases, with 17 bases lying between them. The CDR3 is made up of 14 amino acids.

The V gene is TRBV10-3, the J gene TRBJ1-2; D uncertain. Germline lookup yields CDR1 ENHRY and CDR2 SYGVKD. The CDR3 has 10 amino acids. V lost 3 bases and J lost 4, with 0 bases in between. DNA of the CDR3: TGTGCCATCAGTGACTATGGCTACACCTTC. Its translation: CAISDYGYTF.

The genes are TRBV12-3 or TRBV12-4 and TRBJ1-1; D ambiguous. The CDR3 contains 16 residues. The V and J ends lost 6 bases and 1 base respectively, with 18 bases between them. The CDR3 DNA reads as TGTGCCAGCAGGGATTCGACCGCCCTACAGAACACTGAAGCTTTCTTT. Translation: CASRDSTALQNTEAFF.

This clonotype was counted ten times or more. The chain couples TRBV25-1 to TRBJ2-1; TRBD2 matches at 16 bases. This CDR3 contains 15 residues. The germline CDR1 and CDR2 sequences are MGHDK and SYGVNS. With 4 bases clipped from V and 9 bases from J, the junction kept 3 bases outside the gene matches. CDR3 DNA sequence: TGTGCCAGCAGTGGGGGACTAGCGGGAGGGACTGAGCAGTTCTTC. Its translation is CASSGGLAGGTEQFF.

This clonotype was observed a few times. The J gene is TRBJ2-7, the V gene TRBV5-4, with D unresolved. Germline values: CDR1 SGHNT, CDR2 YYREEE (reference sequence). The ends were cut back, 2 bases at V and 7 bases at J, with 13 bases in the middle. CDR3 length: 13 residues. CDR3: CASSFSSAWEQYF. DNA for the CDR3: TGTGCCAGCAGCTTCTCGAGCGCGTGGGAGCAGTACTTC.